This is a list of T cell receptor beta chains from one sample in a study of T-cell memory formation after mild COVID-19. TCRdb re-called the 5' RACE reads through MiXCR, storing one row per CDR3 protein. This sample has around 150,000 distinct CDR3 sequences, with 25% to 40% found just once. Sample: PBMCs or a T cell subset sorted from them (not recorded which). These receptors all come from an adult woman who had mild COVID-19 (a few samples of this study predate the infection). Cell type and time point are not known. CDR3s include the opening cysteine and the closing phenylalanine or tryptophan. The D gene is left open where the match is weak. Size is stated for part of the rows, as once, few or many counts, or as a class when the clone is expanded.

J gene: TRBJ2-7; V gene: TRBV20-1; D gene: NA; clone size: many; CDR3 protein: CSSYDPKLGYEQYF; CDR3 DNA: TGCAGTTCCTATGATCCTAAGTTGGGCTACGAGCAGTACTTC
J gene: TRBJ1-6; V gene: TRBV13; D gene: NA; clone size: many; CDR3 protein: CASSSRSGRGSPLHF; CDR3 DNA: TGTGCCAGCAGCTCCCGTTCAGGGAGAGGATCACCCCTCCACTTT
J gene: TRBJ2-5; V gene: TRBV4-2; D gene: NA; clone size: NA; CDR3 protein: CASSQGLHGGQETQYF; CDR3 DNA: TGTGCCAGCAGCCAAGGACTTCATGGGGGCCAAGAGACCCAGTACTTC
J gene: TRBJ1-3; V gene: TRBV12-3/TRBV12-4; D gene: NA; clone size: few; CDR3 protein: CASSSLGSTIYF; CDR3 DNA: TGTGCCAGCAGTTCCCTGGGAAGCACCATATATTTT
J gene: TRBJ1-4; V gene: TRBV19; D gene: NA; clone size: NA; CDR3 protein: CATHTPGHAFEKLFF; CDR3 DNA: TGTGCCACCCACACCCCGGGACATGCTTTTGAAAAACTGTTTTTT
J gene: TRBJ1-2; V gene: TRBV5-5; D gene: NA; clone size: NA; CDR3 protein: CASSLGVFGSNYGYTF; CDR3 DNA: TGTGCCAGCAGCTTGGGGGTCTTTGGTAGCAACTATGGCTACACCTTC
J gene: TRBJ1-1; V gene: TRBV7-2; D gene: TRBD1; clone size: few; CDR3 protein: CASSSQGLGTEAFF; CDR3 DNA: TGTGCCAGCAGCTCACAGGGGCTGGGTACTGAAGCTTTCTTT
J gene: TRBJ2-7; V gene: TRBV12-3/TRBV12-4; D gene: TRBD2; clone size: NA; CDR3 protein: CASSLGAGRVVEQYF; CDR3 DNA: TGTGCCAGCAGTTTAGGGGCAGGGAGGGTTGTCGAGCAGTACTTC
J gene: TRBJ2-7; V gene: TRBV7-2; D gene: NA; clone size: many; CDR3 protein: CASSSQGGYEQYF; CDR3 DNA: TGTGCCAGCAGCTCCCAGGGAGGCTACGAGCAGTACTTC
J gene: TRBJ2-1; V gene: TRBV7-2; D gene: TRBD2; clone size: NA; CDR3 protein: CASSPTSGSLNEQFF; CDR3 DNA: TGTGCCAGCAGTCCGACTAGCGGGAGTTTAAATGAGCAGTTCTTC
J gene: TRBJ2-1; V gene: TRBV6-5; D gene: TRBD2; clone size: few; CDR3 protein: CASSWLAGNNEQFF; CDR3 DNA: TGTGCCAGCAGTTGGCTAGCGGGGAACAATGAGCAGTTCTTC
J gene: TRBJ1-6; V gene: TRBV20-1; D gene: NA; clone size: few; CDR3 protein: CSARDSQGYNSPLHF; CDR3 DNA: TGCAGTGCTAGAGATTCCCAGGGGTATAATTCACCCCTCCACTTT
J gene: TRBJ2-7; V gene: TRBV18; D gene: TRBD2; clone size: NA; CDR3 protein: CASSGLAAYEQYF; CDR3 DNA: TGTGCCAGCTCCGGCCTAGCGGCCTACGAGCAGTACTTC
J gene: TRBJ2-5; V gene: TRBV11-2; D gene: NA; clone size: few; CDR3 protein: CASSLVQGGTQYF; CDR3 DNA: TGTGCCAGCAGCTTAGTACAGGGAGGGACCCAGTACTTC
J gene: TRBJ2-5; V gene: TRBV29-1; D gene: NA; clone size: NA; CDR3 protein: CSVEGGRRETQYF; CDR3 DNA: TGCAGCGTTGAAGGTGGGAGGAGGGAGACCCAGTACTTC
J gene: TRBJ2-5; V gene: TRBV9; D gene: NA; clone size: NA; CDR3 protein: CASSAWSGFMETQYF; CDR3 DNA: TGTGCCAGCAGCGCCTGGAGCGGGTTTATGGAGACCCAGTACTTC
J gene: TRBJ1-6; V gene: TRBV12-3/TRBV12-4; D gene: NA; clone size: few; CDR3 protein: CASSLGDGGTPLHF; CDR3 DNA: TGTGCCAGCAGTTTAGGGGACGGGGGTACACCCCTCCACTTT
J gene: TRBJ2-1; V gene: TRBV29-1; D gene: NA; clone size: few; CDR3 protein: CSVEGQGFFYEQFF; CDR3 DNA: TGCAGCGTTGAAGGGCAGGGGTTTTTCTATGAGCAGTTCTTC
J gene: TRBJ1-2; V gene: TRBV14; D gene: NA; clone size: NA; CDR3 protein: CASSPRLTDGYTF; CDR3 DNA: TGTGCAAGCAGCCCCCGGCTGACGGACGGCTACACCTTC